In its sample, the clone carrying this T cell receptor beta chain was seen a few times. The assay was immunoSEQ multiplex PCR, and TCRdb's table has in-frame clones only and misses some. This sample yields tens of thousands of clones, of which 77% are seen a single time; under 3% belongs to the top ten. The sample belongs to a study of radiotherapy plus CTLA-4 blockade in lung cancer. The wider study: Objective responses arose in approximately 19% of patients, and 25% to 35% experienced disease control.

Specimen: peripheral blood, collected from a patient treated with radiotherapy plus ipilimumab. This clonotype was sampled from a human donor with non-small cell lung cancer whose response to radiotherapy plus ipilimumab could not be evaluated.

The CDR3 reads CASSLGLAGGWNEQFF. Here the CDR3 DNA reads TGTGCCAGCAGCTTAGGGCTAGCGGGGGGTTGGAATGAGCAGTTCTTC. The chain links TRBV11-3 to TRBJ2-1; the match to TRBD2 covers 11 bases. The CDR3 length is 16 residues. Germline CDR1 and CDR2: SGHNT and YENEEA. Germline trimming cut 1 base from V and 7 bases from J; bases unmatched to any gene: 6.